This TCR beta chain was recovered during a study of beta chain features in type 1 diabetes. The authors reverse transcribed all of the isolated RNA, so sequencing captured expressed TCRB transcripts. Repertoires were generated with immunoSEQ multiplex PCR, while TCRdb's copy carries only in-frame clones and drops some. In the table there are about 330,000 clones, 11% of which are singletons. CD4+ cells of the naive, central memory, regulatory and stem cell-like memory types were sorted via CD45RO/CCR7/CD25/CD127/CD95/CD27. This CDR3 is built from 11 residues. Trimming removed 2 bases at V and 9 bases at J, with 11 bases between. Germline assignment: CDR1 GTSNPN and CDR2 SVGIG (reference sequence).

The genes are TRBV30 and TRBJ2-7; no reliable D call. The sequence derives from a woman in her twenties or thirties in good health. The material sequenced was naive CD4+ T cells from blood. CDR3 amino acids: CAWSSSSGQYF. CDR3 in DNA: TGTGCCTGGAGTTCTTCCTCGGGGCAGTACTTC.